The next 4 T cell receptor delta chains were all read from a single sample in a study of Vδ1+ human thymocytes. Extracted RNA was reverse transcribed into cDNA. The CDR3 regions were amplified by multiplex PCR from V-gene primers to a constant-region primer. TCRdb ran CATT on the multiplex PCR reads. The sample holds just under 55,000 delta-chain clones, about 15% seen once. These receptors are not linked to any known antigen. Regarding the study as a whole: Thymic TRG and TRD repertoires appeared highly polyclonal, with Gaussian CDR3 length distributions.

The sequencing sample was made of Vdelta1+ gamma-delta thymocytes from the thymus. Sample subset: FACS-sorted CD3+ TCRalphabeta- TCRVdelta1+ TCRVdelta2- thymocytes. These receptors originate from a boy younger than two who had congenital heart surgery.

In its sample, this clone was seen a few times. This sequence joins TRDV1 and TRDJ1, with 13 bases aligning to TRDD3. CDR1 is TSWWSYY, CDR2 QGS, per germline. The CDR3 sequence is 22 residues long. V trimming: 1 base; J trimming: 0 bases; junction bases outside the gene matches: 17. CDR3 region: CALGERTLRLGDTLFYTDKLIF. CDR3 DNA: TGTGCTCTTGGGGAACGAACCCTACGACTGGGGGATACGCTATTTTACACCGATAAACTCATCTTT.

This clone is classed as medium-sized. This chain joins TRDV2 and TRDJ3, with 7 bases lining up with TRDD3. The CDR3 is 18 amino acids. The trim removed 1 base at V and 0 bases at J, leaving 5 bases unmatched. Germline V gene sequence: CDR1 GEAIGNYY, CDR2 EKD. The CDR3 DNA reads TGTGCCTGTGACACTTGCTGGGGGCACTCCTGGGACACCCGACAGATGTTTTTC. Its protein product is CACDTCWGHSWDTRQMFF.

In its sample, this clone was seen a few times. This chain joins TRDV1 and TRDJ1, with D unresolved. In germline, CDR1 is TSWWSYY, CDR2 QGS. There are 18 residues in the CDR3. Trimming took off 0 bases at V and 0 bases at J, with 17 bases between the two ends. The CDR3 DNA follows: TGTGCTCTTGGGGAACTTTTCTGTCCCATAGGGTACACCGATAAACTCATCTTT. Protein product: CALGELFCPIGYTDKLIF.

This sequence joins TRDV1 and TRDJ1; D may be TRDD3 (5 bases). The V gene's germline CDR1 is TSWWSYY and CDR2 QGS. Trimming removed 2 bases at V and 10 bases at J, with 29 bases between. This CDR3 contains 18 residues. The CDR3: CALGENFKSLRKGSSLIF. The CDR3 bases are TGTGCTCTTGGGGAAAATTTCAAGTCACTACGGAAGGGATCGTCACTCATCTTT.